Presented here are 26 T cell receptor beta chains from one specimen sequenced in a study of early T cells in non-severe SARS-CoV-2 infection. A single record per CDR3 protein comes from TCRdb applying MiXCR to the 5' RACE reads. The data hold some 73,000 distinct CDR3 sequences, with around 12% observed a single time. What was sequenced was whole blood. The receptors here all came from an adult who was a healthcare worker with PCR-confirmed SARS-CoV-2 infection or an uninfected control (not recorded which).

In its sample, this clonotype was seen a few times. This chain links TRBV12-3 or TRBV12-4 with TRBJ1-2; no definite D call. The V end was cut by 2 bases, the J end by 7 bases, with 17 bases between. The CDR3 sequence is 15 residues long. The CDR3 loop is CASSLMEGIEGGYTF. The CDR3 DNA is TGTGCCAGCAGTTTAATGGAGGGAATAGAGGGTGGCTACACCTTC.

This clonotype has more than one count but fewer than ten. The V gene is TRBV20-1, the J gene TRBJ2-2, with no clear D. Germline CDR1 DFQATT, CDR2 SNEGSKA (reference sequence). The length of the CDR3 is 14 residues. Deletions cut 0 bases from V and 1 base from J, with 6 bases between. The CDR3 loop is CSARDAGNTGELFF. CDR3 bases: TGCAGTGCTAGAGATGCAGGGAACACCGGGGAGCTGTTTTTT.

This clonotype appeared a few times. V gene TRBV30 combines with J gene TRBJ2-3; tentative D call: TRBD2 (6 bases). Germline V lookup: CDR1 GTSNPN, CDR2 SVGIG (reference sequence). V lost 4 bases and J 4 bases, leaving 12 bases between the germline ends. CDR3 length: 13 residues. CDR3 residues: CAWTRTTADTQYF. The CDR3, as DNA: TGTGCCTGGACCCGGACTACGGCAGATACGCAGTATTTT.

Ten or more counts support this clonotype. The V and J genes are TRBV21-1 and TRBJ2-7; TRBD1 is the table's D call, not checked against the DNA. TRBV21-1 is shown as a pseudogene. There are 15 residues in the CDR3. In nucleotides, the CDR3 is TGTGCCAGCAGCATCTACAGGGTCCGCAACTACGAGCAGTACTTC. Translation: CASSIYRVRNYEQYF.

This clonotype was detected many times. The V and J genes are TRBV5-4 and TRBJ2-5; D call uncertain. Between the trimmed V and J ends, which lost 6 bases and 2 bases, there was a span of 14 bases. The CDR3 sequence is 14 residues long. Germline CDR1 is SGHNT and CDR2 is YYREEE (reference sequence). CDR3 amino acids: CASTLGNLQETQYF. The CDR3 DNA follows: TGTGCCAGCACCCTTGGAAACTTACAAGAGACCCAGTACTTC.

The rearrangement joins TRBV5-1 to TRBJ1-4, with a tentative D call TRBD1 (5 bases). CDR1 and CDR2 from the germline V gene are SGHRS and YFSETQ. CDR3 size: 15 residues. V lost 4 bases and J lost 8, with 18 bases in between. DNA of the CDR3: TGCGCCAGCAGCCCGGGGGACGGGGCCGGAGAAAAACTGTTTTTT. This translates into CASSPGDGAGEKLFF.

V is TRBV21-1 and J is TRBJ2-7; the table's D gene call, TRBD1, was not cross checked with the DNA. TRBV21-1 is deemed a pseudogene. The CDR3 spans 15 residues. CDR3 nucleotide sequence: TGTGCCAGCAGCCCTCGGGACCGGAGCTCCTACGAGCAGTACTTC. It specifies CASSPRDRSSYEQYF.

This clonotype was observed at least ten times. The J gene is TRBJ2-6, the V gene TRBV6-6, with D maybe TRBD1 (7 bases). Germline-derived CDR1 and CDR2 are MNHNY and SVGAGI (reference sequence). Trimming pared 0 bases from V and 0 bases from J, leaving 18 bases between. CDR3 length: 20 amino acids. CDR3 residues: CASSYSDGGTALSGANVLTF. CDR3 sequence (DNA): TGTGCCAGCAGTTACTCCGACGGAGGGACAGCCCTCTCTGGGGCCAACGTCCTGACTTTC.

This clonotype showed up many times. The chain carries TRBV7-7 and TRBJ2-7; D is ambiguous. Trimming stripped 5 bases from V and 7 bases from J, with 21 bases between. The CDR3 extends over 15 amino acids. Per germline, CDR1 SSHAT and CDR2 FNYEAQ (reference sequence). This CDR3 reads CASSLTLATYDEQYF. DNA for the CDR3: TGTGCCAGCAGCCTCACCCTTGCAACCTACGATGAGCAGTACTTC.

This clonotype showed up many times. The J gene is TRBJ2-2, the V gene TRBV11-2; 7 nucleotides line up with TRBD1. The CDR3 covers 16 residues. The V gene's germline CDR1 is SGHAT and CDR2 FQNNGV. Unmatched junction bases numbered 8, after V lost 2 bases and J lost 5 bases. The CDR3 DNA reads TGTGCCAGCAGCTTACAAACAGGGGCAAGGACCGGGGAGCTGTTTTTT. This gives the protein CASSLQTGARTGELFF.

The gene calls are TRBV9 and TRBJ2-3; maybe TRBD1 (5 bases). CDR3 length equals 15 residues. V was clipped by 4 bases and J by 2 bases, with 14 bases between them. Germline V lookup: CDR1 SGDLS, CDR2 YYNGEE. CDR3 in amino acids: CASSIDPTATDTQYF. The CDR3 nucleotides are TGTGCCAGCAGCATCGACCCGACAGCCACAGATACGCAGTATTTT. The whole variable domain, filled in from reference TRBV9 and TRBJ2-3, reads DSGVTQTPKHLITATGQRVTLRCSPRSGDLSVYWYQQSLDQGLQFLIQYYNGEERAKGNILERFSAQQFPDLHSELNLSSLELGDSALYFCASSIDPTATDTQYFGPGTRLTVL.

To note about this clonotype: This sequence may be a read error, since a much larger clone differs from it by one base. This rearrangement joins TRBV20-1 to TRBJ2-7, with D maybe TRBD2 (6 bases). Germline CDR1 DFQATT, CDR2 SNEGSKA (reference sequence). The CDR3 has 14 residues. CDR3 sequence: CSASPPGDLYERYF. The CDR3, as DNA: TGCAGTGCTAGCCCACCGGGGGACTTATACGAGCGGTACTTC.

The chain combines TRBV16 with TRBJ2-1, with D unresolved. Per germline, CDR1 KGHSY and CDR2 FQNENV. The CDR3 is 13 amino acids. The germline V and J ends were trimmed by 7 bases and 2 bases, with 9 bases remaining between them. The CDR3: CASTPVTYNEQFF. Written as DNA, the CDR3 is TGTGCCAGCACCCCAGTTACCTACAATGAGCAGTTCTTC.

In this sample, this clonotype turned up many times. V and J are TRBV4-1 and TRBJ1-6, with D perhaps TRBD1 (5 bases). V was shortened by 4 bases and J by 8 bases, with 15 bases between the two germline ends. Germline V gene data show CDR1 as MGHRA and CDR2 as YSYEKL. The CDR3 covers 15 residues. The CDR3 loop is CASSPRDHIYSPLHF. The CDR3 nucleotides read TGCGCCAGCAGCCCGCGGGACCACATTTATTCACCCCTCCACTTT.

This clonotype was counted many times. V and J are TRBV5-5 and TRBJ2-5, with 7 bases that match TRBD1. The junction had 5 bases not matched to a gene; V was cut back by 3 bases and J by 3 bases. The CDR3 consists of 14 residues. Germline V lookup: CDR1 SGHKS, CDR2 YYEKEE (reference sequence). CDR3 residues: CASSSRDSEETQYF. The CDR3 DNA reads TGTGCCAGCAGCTCCCGGGACAGCGAAGAGACCCAGTACTTC.

CDR3 in DNA: TGTGCCAGCAGAAGCGGTAGCTTCACAGATACGCAGTATTTT. It yields the protein CASRSGSFTDTQYF. The chain recombines TRBV6-5 with TRBJ2-3; TRBD2 is a possible D gene (5 bases). The CDR3 loop spans 14 amino acids. V lost 6 bases and J 2 bases, leaving 12 bases between the germline ends. Germline assignment: CDR1 MNHEY and CDR2 SVGAGI.

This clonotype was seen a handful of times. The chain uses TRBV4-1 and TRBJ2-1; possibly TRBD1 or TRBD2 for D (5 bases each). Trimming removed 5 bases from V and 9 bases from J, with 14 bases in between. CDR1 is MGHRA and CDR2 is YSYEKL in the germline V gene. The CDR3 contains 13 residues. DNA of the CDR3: TGCGCCAGCAGCTCCGTAGGGACGACTGAGCAGTTCTTC. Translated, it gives CASSSVGTTEQFF.

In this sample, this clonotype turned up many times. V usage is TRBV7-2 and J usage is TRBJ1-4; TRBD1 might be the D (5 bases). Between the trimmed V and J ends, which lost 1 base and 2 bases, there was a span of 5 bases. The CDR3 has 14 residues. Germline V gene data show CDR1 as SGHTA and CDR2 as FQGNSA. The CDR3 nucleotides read TGTGCCAGCAGCTTAGGGGGCACTAATGAAAAACTGTTTTTT. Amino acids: CASSLGGTNEKLFF.

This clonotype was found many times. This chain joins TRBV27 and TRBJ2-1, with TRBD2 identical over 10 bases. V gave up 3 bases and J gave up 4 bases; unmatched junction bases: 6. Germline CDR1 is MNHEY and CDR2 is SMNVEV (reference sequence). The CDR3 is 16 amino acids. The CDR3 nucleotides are TGTGCCAGCAGTTTCCTGGGAGCGGGAGGGTACAATGAGCAGTTCTTC. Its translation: CASSFLGAGGYNEQFF.

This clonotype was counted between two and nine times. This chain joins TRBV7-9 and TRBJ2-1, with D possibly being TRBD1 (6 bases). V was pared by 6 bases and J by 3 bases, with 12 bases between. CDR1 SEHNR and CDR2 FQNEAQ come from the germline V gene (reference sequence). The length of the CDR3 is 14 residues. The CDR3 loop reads CASSTGQYYNEQFF. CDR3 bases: TGTGCCAGCAGTACTGGACAGTACTACAATGAGCAGTTCTTC.

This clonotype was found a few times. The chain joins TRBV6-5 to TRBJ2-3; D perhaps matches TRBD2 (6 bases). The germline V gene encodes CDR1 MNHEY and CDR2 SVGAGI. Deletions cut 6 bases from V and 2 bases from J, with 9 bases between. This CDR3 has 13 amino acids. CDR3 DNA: TGTGCCAGCAGGGGGACTCCCACAGATACGCAGTATTTT. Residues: CASRGTPTDTQYF.

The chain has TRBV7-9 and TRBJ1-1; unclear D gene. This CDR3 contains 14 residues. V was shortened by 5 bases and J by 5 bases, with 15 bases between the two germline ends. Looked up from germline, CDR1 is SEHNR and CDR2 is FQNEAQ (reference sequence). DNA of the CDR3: TGTGCCAGCAGCCGGGCGGGGTCGTCAACTGAAGCTTTCTTT. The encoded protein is CASSRAGSSTEAFF.

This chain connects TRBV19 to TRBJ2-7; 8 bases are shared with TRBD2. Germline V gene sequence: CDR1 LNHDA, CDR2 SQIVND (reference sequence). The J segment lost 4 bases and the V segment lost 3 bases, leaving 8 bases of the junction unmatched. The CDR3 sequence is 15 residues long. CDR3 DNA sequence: TGTGCCAGTAGTATGACAGCGGGAGTTATGTACGAGCAGTACTTC. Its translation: CASSMTAGVMYEQYF. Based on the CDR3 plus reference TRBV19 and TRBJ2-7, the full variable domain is DGGITQSPKYLFRKEGQNVTLSCEQNLNHDAMYWYRQDPGQGLRLIYYSQIVNDFQKGDIAEGYSVSREKKESFPLTVTSAQKNPTAFYLCASSMTAGVMYEQYFGPGTRLTVT.

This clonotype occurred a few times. CDR3 protein: CASSLREPNEKLFF. CDR3 nucleotide sequence: TGTGCCAGCAGCTTAAGGGAGCCTAATGAAAAACTGTTTTTT. The V gene is TRBV5-6, the J gene TRBJ1-4; D uncertain. The ends were cut back, 2 bases at V and 3 bases at J, with 8 bases in the middle. CDR1 and CDR2 (germline): SGHDT, YYEEEE. CDR3 size: 14 residues.

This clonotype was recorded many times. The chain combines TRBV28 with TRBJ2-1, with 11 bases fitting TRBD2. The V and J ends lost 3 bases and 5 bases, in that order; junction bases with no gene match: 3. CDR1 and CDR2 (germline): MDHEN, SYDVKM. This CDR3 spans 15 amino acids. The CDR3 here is CASSLTSGINNEQFF. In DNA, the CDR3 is TGTGCCAGCAGTTTGACTAGCGGGATTAACAATGAGCAGTTCTTC. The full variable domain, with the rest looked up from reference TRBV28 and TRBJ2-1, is DVKVTQSSRYLVKRTGEKVFLECVQDMDHENMFWYRQDPGLGLRLIYFSYDVKMKEKGDIPEGYSVSREKKERFSLILESASTNQTSMYLCASSLTSGINNEQFFGPGTRLTVL.

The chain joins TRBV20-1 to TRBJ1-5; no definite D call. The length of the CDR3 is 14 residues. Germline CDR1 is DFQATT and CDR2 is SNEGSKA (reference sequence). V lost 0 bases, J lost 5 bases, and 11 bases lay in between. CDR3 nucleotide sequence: TGCAGTGCTAGAGATCCTGGGGAGTATCAGCCCCAGCATTTT. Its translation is CSARDPGEYQPQHF.